These 17 T cell receptor beta chains share one sample of origin, sequenced in a study of patients and donors after allogeneic stem cell transplantation. From the RT-PCR reads, TCRdb called clonotypes with MiXCR, one entry per CDR3 protein. The sample has approximately 38,000 distinct CDR3 sequences, more than 30% seen once. The sample taken for sequencing was blood, either unsorted or a sorted T cell fraction (not recorded which). These TCRs come from a human donor who was either an allogeneic HSCT recipient or a stem cell or donor lymphocyte infusion donor (not recorded which). It is not recorded whose cells these are; they may come from a transplant donor.

This clonotype has just a few counts. At one boundary the junction diverges from the germline segment, which might be a read error. V and J are TRBV7-7 and TRBJ2-1, with TRBD2 identical over 8 bases. The CDR3 covers 16 residues. Germline V gene lookup returns CDR1 SSHAT and CDR2 FNYEAQ (reference sequence). The DNA of the CDR3 is TGTGCTAGCAGCTTGAGGGAGCTAGCGGGCCACAATGAGCAGTTCTTC. As protein: CASSLRELAGHNEQFF.

This sequence joins TRBV20-1 and TRBJ2-2, with D tentatively TRBD1 (5 bases). Trimming left V 0 bases short and J 4 bases short, with 12 bases between. Germline V gives CDR1 DFQATT, CDR2 SNEGSKA (reference sequence). The CDR3 runs 15 residues. This chain's CDR3 is CSARERDSSTGELFF. CDR3 bases: TGCAGTGCTAGAGAACGCGACAGTTCCACCGGGGAGCTGTTTTTT.

In its sample, this clonotype is medium-sized. The rearrangement links TRBV6-2 or TRBV6-3 to TRBJ1-5; D is unclear. CDR1 is MNHEY, CDR2 SVGEGT, per germline. This CDR3 is 13 amino acids long. V gave up 8 bases and J gave up 6 bases, with 14 bases separating them. DNA for the CDR3: TGTGCCAGCCTTTTTTATGATCGTCAGCCCCAGCATTTT. It translates to CASLFYDRQPQHF.

This sequence joins TRBV10-3 and TRBJ1-3; D is unclear. The CDR3 extends over 14 amino acids. Germline V lookup: CDR1 ENHRY, CDR2 SYGVKD. The V gene lost 0 bases and the J gene lost 7 bases, with 10 bases spanning the gap. The CDR3 sequence: CAISESNGGNTIYF. The DNA for the CDR3 is TGTGCCATCAGTGAGTCGAACGGCGGCAACACCATATATTTT.

This clonotype has only a few counts. This chain joins TRBV25-1 and TRBJ2-1; 8 nucleotides agree with TRBD2. Germline assignment: CDR1 MGHDK and CDR2 SYGVNS. The CDR3 consists of 18 residues. The V segment lost 1 base and the J segment 0 bases; nucleotides outside the gene matches: 8. CDR3 nucleotide sequence: TGTGCCAGCAGTGAATCCGGCGGGAGGACTAGCTCCTACAATGAGCAGTTCTTC. Its translation: CASSESGGRTSSYNEQFF. Full variable domain (remainder filled in from reference TRBV25-1 and TRBJ2-1): EADIYQTPRYLVIGTGKKITLECSQTMGHDKMYWYQQDPGMELHLIHYSYGVNSTEKGDLSSESTVSRIRTEHFPLTLESARPSHTSQYLCASSESGGRTSSYNEQFFGPGTRLTVL.

The J gene is TRBJ1-2, the V gene TRBV12-3 or TRBV12-4; the match to TRBD1 covers 7 bases. J lost 6 bases, V lost 4 bases, and 8 bases had no gene match. The CDR3 loop spans 14 amino acids. CDR3 in amino acids: CASSYEDRSHGYTF. In nucleotides, the CDR3 is TGTGCCAGCAGTTACGAGGACAGGTCTCATGGCTACACCTTC.

This clonotype has more than one count but fewer than ten. The genes are TRBV9 and TRBJ2-3; 8 bases align to TRBD2. With V trimmed by 4 bases and J by 4 bases, 8 bases remained unmatched. The CDR3 extends over 15 amino acids. Germline V gives CDR1 SGDLS, CDR2 YYNGEE. The chain's CDR3 is CASSPREGGADTQYF. The CDR3 DNA reads TGTGCCAGCAGCCCTCGGGAGGGGGGCGCAGATACGCAGTATTTT.

As concerns this clonotype: A read error is possible here, since a much larger clone lies one base away. The conserved final phenylalanine or tryptophan is absent from the CDR3, which likely points to a read error. This chain links TRBV6-6 with TRBJ1-4, with 8 bases identical to TRBD1. From germline, CDR1 is MNHNY and CDR2 SVGAGI (reference sequence). V was clipped by 5 bases and J by 7 bases; unmatched bases: 9. The CDR3 totals 15 residues. The CDR3 region is CASSPPTGASEKLFL. The DNA for the CDR3 is TGTGCCAGCAGTCCCCCGACAGGGGCTAGTGAAAAACTGTTTTTG.

V usage is TRBV7-2 and J usage is TRBJ2-3; tentative D call: TRBD1 (6 bases). The CDR3 is 17 residues long. CDR1 SGHTA and CDR2 FQGNSA come from the germline V gene. V lost 4 bases and J 2 bases, leaving 19 bases between the germline ends. CDR3 DNA: TGTGCCAGCAGCTCCACCTTCCCGGGACAAGACACAGATACGCAGTATTTT. Translated: CASSSTFPGQDTDTQYF.

This clonotype has just a few counts. The genes are TRBV25-1 and TRBJ2-2; D not resolved. In germline, CDR1 is MGHDK, CDR2 SYGVNS. The CDR3 contains 13 residues. Trimming took off 7 bases at V and 1 base at J, with 7 bases between the two ends. Here the CDR3 reads CASNGLNTGELFF. In nucleotides, the CDR3 is TGTGCCAGCAATGGTTTGAACACCGGGGAGCTGTTTTTT.

In its sample, this clonotype was seen a few times. The chain is built from TRBV4-2 and TRBJ2-3, with D perhaps TRBD2 (5 bases). Germline assignment: CDR1 LGHNA and CDR2 YNFKEQ. The CDR3 spans 14 residues. The V and J ends lost 0 bases and 4 bases respectively, with 8 bases between them. The CDR3 DNA reads as TGTGCCAGCAGCCAAGAACTAGAGGCAGATACGCAGTATTTT. It translates to CASSQELEADTQYF.

The rearrangement links TRBV7-6 to TRBJ1-2; D unresolved. The CDR3 runs 15 residues. V lost 3 bases and J lost 6, with 17 bases in between. Germline V gene lookup returns CDR1 SGHVS and CDR2 FNYEAQ. The CDR3: CASSLNRGLGDGYTF. CDR3 bases: TGTGCCAGCAGCTTGAACAGAGGGTTGGGTGATGGCTACACCTTC. Filled out from reference TRBV7-6 and TRBJ1-2, the complete variable domain reads GAGVSQSPRYKVTKRGQDVALRCDPISGHVSLYWYRQALGQGPEFLTYFNYEAQQDKSGLPNDRFSAERPEGSISTLTIQRTEQRDSAMYRCASSLNRGLGDGYTFGSGTRLTVV.

Ten or more counts support this clonotype. The J gene is TRBJ1-2, the V gene TRBV5-1; D gene unclear. The length of the CDR3 is 15 residues. CDR1 is SGHRS and CDR2 is YFSETQ in the germline V gene. Trimming cost V 4 bases and J 2 bases, with 15 bases left between them. The CDR3 is CASSARTVGNYGYTF. For the CDR3, the DNA is TGCGCCAGCAGCGCGAGGACTGTTGGGAACTATGGCTACACCTTC.

This chain joins TRBV5-1 and TRBJ2-3, with 10 bases fitting TRBD2. Per the germline V gene, CDR1 is SGHRS and CDR2 is YFSETQ. The CDR3 totals 15 residues. Trimming cost V 3 bases and J 1 base; bases outside gene matches: 2. The CDR3 DNA is TGCGCCAGCAGCTCCGGGACTAGCGGCACAGATACGCAGTATTTT. It codes for CASSSGTSGTDTQYF.

The chain links TRBV28 to TRBJ1-2; D might be TRBD1 (5 bases). The CDR3 runs 18 residues. Trimming cost V 4 bases and J 0 bases, with 21 bases left between them. CDR1 and CDR2 (germline): MDHEN, SYDVKM. The CDR3 bases are TGTGCCAGCAGTTCCGGGGCTGCTCCGTTCCAAGCTAACTATGGCTACACCTTC. Translation: CASSSGAAPFQANYGYTF.

There are a few counts of this clonotype. This chain joins TRBV5-5 and TRBJ1-5; 10 nucleotides agree with TRBD1. V was pared by 0 bases and J by 7 bases, with 4 bases of the junction left unmatched. The CDR3 sequence is 15 residues long. Germline lookup yields CDR1 SGHKS and CDR2 YYEKEE (reference sequence). CDR3 sequence reads: CASSLEGTGAQPQHF. DNA for the CDR3: TGTGCCAGCAGCTTGGAGGGGACAGGGGCCCAGCCCCAGCATTTT.

This clonotype has at least ten counts. V and J are TRBV29-1 and TRBJ1-1, with 8 nucleotides matching TRBD1. V lost 3 bases, J lost 4 bases, and 7 bases stayed unmatched. CDR3 length equals 14 residues. Germline assignment: CDR1 SQVTM and CDR2 ANQGSEA. CDR3: CSVDAGGVGTEAFF. For the CDR3, the DNA is TGCAGCGTTGACGCAGGGGGCGTAGGCACTGAAGCTTTCTTT.